This entry is about one T cell receptor beta chain. CDR1 SGHTS and CDR2 YDEGEE come from the germline V gene. This CDR3 is built from 12 residues. V was pared by 4 bases and J by 9 bases, with 11 bases between. Treatment-naive patients with stable or active relapsing-remitting disease were the multiple sclerosis controls. TEMRA cells were FACS-enriched, while CD8+ and CD4+ T cells were negatively isolated. The data derive from a study of CD8 T cells in Susac syndrome. RNA amounts of roughly 0.5 to 1 ug underwent reverse transcription with random hexamers. TCRdb ran MiXCR on the immunoSEQ multiplex PCR reads and lists one entry per CDR3 protein. The table shows approximately 120,000 distinct CDR3 sequences, with roughly 89% occurring only once.

The source is a human donor with multiple sclerosis. The chain uses TRBV5-8 and TRBJ2-1; possibly TRBD1 for D (6 bases). Sequenced input: CD8+ T cells from PBMCs. In DNA form, the CDR3 reads TGTGCCAGCAGCACAAGAGGGGGTGAGCAGTTCTTC. Translating gives CASSTRGGEQFF.